This T cell receptor beta chain came from a study of T cells in Graves' hyperthyroidism and ophthalmopathy (dated by TCRdb to the late 2010s). Turning to the overall study: Peripheral blood samples were taken at initial diagnosis, before any treatment was given. To identify TCR V-J signatures that set the groups apart, the researchers used a discovery cohort of 100 or so patients, made up of 40 to 45 with Graves' ophthalmopathy and about 55 with stable Graves' hyperthyroidism. Whether ophthalmopathy could be predicted prospectively was tested in an independent validation cohort made up of under 20 hyperthyroidism patients plus 17 patients who later progressed to ophthalmopathy. The roughly 99 discovery patients were divided at random into training and test sets in a 7:3 ratio. The study also compared thyroid tissue and blood T-cell repertoires from over 5 Graves' hyperthyroidism patients. After sampling, hyperthyroidism patients received methimazole starting at 30 mg daily, and ophthalmopathy patients received high-dose intravenous methylprednisolone. The paper reports TCR Vbeta CDR3 sequencing of some 140 peripheral blood samples: some 44 ophthalmopathy, under 80 hyperthyroidism and around 17 progressor patients.

Sequences MGHRA (CDR1) and YSYEKL (CDR2) are obtained from the germline V gene. The junction carries 17 bases between V and J, which are trimmed by 4 bases and 8 bases respectively. The CDR3 sequence holds 15 residues, the cysteine and phenylalanine included. Only the CDR3 portion is preserved as DNA: 45 bases, with reading frame beginning at the first base. Hyperthyroidism patients were newly diagnosed, with disease duration under 2 months, and aged 18 to 65 years. Any patient with an uncontrolled infection, another autoimmune disease, pregnancy or lactation was excluded. Diagnoses were established on the basis of clinical symptoms, serum thyroxine and TRAb, thyroid ultrasound, and orbital computed tomography. Blood from progressor patients was collected at the time of first diagnosis with hyperthyroidism, before any ophthalmopathy symptoms had appeared. PBMCs were isolated from approximately 10 ml of fresh peripheral blood by Ficoll-Paque density gradient centrifugation. Progressor patients were defined as those initially diagnosed with Graves' hyperthyroidism in whom ophthalmopathy developed during follow-up. Total RNA was extracted with Trizol reagent, and quality was checked on an Agilent 2100 Bioanalyzer.

This clonotype was picked up a small number of times. Its antigen remains unidentified. Base-call qualities are not available, and no considerably larger clone is one nucleotide away. The TCR beta CDR3 regions were amplified from the RNA transcripts. For the first round of RT-PCR on the TCR CDR3, the HTBI primer set was used together with the Qiagen OneStep RT-PCR kit. Libraries were constructed in a second round of multiplex PCR, after which size selection and purification were carried out. Libraries were sequenced paired-end with 100 bp reads on an Illumina HiSeq2000. As for how the authors treated the data: SOAPnuke was used to process the raw data, with reads discarded if the reads contained adapters or uncalled bases, had a mean Phred below 15, or lacked an exact constant-primer or identifier match. High-quality paired reads were merged using COPE v1.2.5, and each unique nucleotide sequence was defined as a clonotype. MiTCR v1.1 was used to align clonotypes to the IMGT TRBV, TRBD and TRBJ reference segments. Only V-J combinations with frequency above 0.0001, covering approximately 99% of repertoires, were analysed. A TCS score was defined as the ratio of F50 (clonal expansion) to E x V (chaos), with BLOSUM62-based TCRdist applied between CDR3 peptides within each V-J. Welch's t-statistics and random forest reduced fewer than 600 V-J features to 10 to 15, which were used in a naive Bayes classifier (R e1071). The public reads were reprocessed in TCRdb via fastp at Q25 and MiXCR, keeping in-frame beta chains. Identical CDR3 protein sequences are pooled into one entry, listed with their most common genes and DNA. The authors' filters were not applied to this entry. The sample profile shows some 250,000 distinct CDR3 sequences; roughly 15% of them were found once. The ten largest clones take up about 14% of the sample.

Findings and caveats that apply to the study as a whole: Most expanded thyroid clonotypes (frequency above 0.001) were also found in blood, which suggests that blood repertoires may mirror thyroid immune responses. Ophthalmopathy was separated from stable hyperthyroidism by a 13 V-J signature model, with 87.88% sensitivity and just over 81% specificity obtained in cross-validation and 80%/75% obtained in testing. In validation, progression to ophthalmopathy was predicted by the model with around 70% sensitivity and under 85% specificity, a median of approximately 6.5 months before onset. No statistical method was used to set the sample size in advance, and investigators knew the group allocation.

Sequencing was carried out using blood. The sequence is built from TRBV4-1 and TRBJ1-4; the best D guess is TRBD1, with 6 bases matching. The TCR sequence derives from a woman aged 40 to 50 with Graves' hyperthyroidism that later progressed to Graves' ophthalmopathy. The nucleotide sequence reads as follows: TGCGCCAGCAGCCCCTATATTCTAGGGGGGGAAAAACTGTTTTTT. Its protein product is CASSPYILGGEKLFF.